This T cell receptor (beta chain) was found in a study of glioma-infiltrating T cells. Findings and caveats of the study: Tissue and blood shared very few CDR3 sequences. Non-neoplastic patients had below-expected tissue-blood divergence, while all gliomas exceeded expectation.

This clonotype was seen just once. Antigen unknown. The CDR3 is 15 residues long. Germline-derived CDR1 and CDR2 are LNHDA and SQIVND (reference sequence). J lost 6 bases, V lost 9 bases, and 13 bases had no gene match. Using RNA template, CDR3s of TCR alpha and beta were amplified with iRepertoire arm-PCR. One-step reverse transcription and amplification started from approximately 100-400 ng of tissue mRNA or PBMC total RNA. Each CDR3 protein gets one entry after TCRdb re-called the multiplex PCR reads with MiXCR. The sample gives around 170,000 distinct CDR3 sequences, more than 35% of which show up once; around 5.3% is in the top ten.

This sequence was found in a human donor with low-grade glioma or glioblastoma, undergoing nonglioma brain surgery, or in good health (not recorded which). V gene TRBV19 combines with J gene TRBJ1-5, with TRBD1 matching 8 bases. The sample comprised glioma tissue, nonneoplastic brain tissue, or PBMCs (not recorded which). The chain's CDR3 is CASLPRDRGSQPQHF. CDR3 coding DNA: TGTGCCAGCCTACCTCGTGACAGGGGTTCTCAGCCCCAGCATTTT.